In its sample, the clone carrying this TCR beta chain was seen once. CDR3 size: 14 residues. Germline V gives CDR1 MNHEY, CDR2 SMNVEV (reference sequence). V lost 6 bases, J lost 3 bases, and 14 bases lay in between. In the authors' workflow: Estimated nucleated cell counts came from reference gene primer amplification. TCRdb's table, derived via immunoSEQ multiplex PCR, lists solely in-frame clones and lacks some. V, J and clone size are taken as reported in that table, and D and trimming were inferred from the DNA itself. The sample yields around 300,000 clones, roughly nine tenths seen once. This sample stems from a study of blood T cell repertoires in COVID-19.

The sequence was collected from a woman aged 45-65 years who had recovered from COVID-19. This chain uses TRBV27 with TRBJ2-5, with D tentatively TRBD2 (6 bases). Sequenced material: PBMCs or T cells enriched from blood (not recorded which). The CDR3 sequence is CASRRLGAKETQYF. The CDR3 DNA is TGTGCCAGCAGACGACTAGGGGCTAAAGAGACCCAGTACTTC.